Listed here are 22 T cell receptor beta chains from one sample, sequenced in a study of cytomegalovirus exposure and HLA in healthy donors. The study ran its PCR with 60 Vbeta and 13 Jbeta primers. This table comes from immunoSEQ multiplex PCR, and its TCRdb copy is limited to in-frame clones, with some not included. This table has around 160,000 clones, roughly four fifths appearing once. The sample comprised PBMCs. These receptors were obtained from a woman in her thirties or forties in good health and CMV-seronegative.

This clone was seen more than once but under ten times. The V and J genes are TRBV30 and TRBJ1-1; D is undetermined. In germline, CDR1 is GTSNPN, CDR2 SVGIG (reference sequence). Trimming removed 3 bases from V and 1 base from J, with 6 bases in between. This CDR3 spans 12 amino acids. CDR3 DNA sequence: TGTGCCTGGAGCCGCGAGAACACTGAAGCTTTCTTT. It encodes CAWSRENTEAFF.

J is TRBJ2-1 and V is TRBV29-1; 7 bases map to TRBD2. The CDR3 contains 14 residues. Losses at the gene ends were 4 bases for V and 2 bases for J; bases not matched to a gene: 5. Looked up from germline, CDR1 is SQVTM and CDR2 is ANQGSEA. CDR3 sequence reads: CSVVRGGPYNEQFF. The CDR3, as DNA: TGCAGCGTTGTGCGCGGGGGTCCCTACAATGAGCAGTTCTTC.

The chain uses TRBV7-3 and TRBJ2-1, with 9 bases aligning to TRBD2. With 5 bases clipped from V and 3 bases from J, the junction kept 2 bases outside the gene matches. Germline lookup yields CDR1 SGHTA and CDR2 FQGTGA. The CDR3 spans 14 residues. The CDR3 sequence is CASSPTSGYNEQFF. DNA of the CDR3: TGTGCCAGCAGCCCGACTAGCGGCTACAATGAGCAGTTCTTC.

This clone was found a few times. The chain links TRBV29-1 to TRBJ2-1, with TRBD2 matching over 12 bases. CDR1 is SQVTM, CDR2 ANQGSEA, per germline. V lost 4 bases and J lost 9; bases outside the gene matches: 4. CDR3 length: 13 residues. CDR3 protein: CSVVRTSGVEQFF. The CDR3 DNA follows: TGCAGCGTTGTTCGGACTAGCGGGGTTGAGCAGTTCTTC.

This clone was counted a single time. The rearrangement links TRBV27 to TRBJ2-7; D perhaps matches TRBD2 (6 bases). Trimming took 2 bases from V and 5 from J, leaving 10 bases between them. CDR1 and CDR2 from the germline V gene are MNHEY and SMNVEV (reference sequence). The CDR3 is 13 amino acids. The CDR3 DNA follows: TGTGCCAGCAGTTTAGCGGCTAGCGACGAGCAGTACTTC. Amino acid sequence: CASSLAASDEQYF.

The table lists this clone with a count of one. The chain links TRBV30 to TRBJ2-3; D ambiguous. The CDR3 is 12 amino acids. V shed 1 base and J shed 5 bases, with 7 bases lying between them. CDR1 and CDR2 from the germline V gene are GTSNPN and SVGIG (reference sequence). This chain's CDR3 is CAWSGSGDTQYF. The CDR3, as DNA: TGTGCCTGGAGTGGGAGTGGAGATACGCAGTATTTT.

This chain connects TRBV18 to TRBJ1-4; no definite D call. V dropped 5 bases and J dropped 5 bases, with 24 bases sitting between them. This CDR3 spans 18 amino acids. Germline lookup yields CDR1 KGHSH and CDR2 LQKENI. The CDR3 loop reads CASSSGVNLALENEKLFF. In DNA form, the CDR3 reads TGTGCCAGCTCATCCGGGGTGAACCTTGCTTTGGAAAATGAAAAACTGTTTTTT.

The chain combines TRBV6-5 with TRBJ2-2, with TRBD1 identical over 11 bases. CDR3 length: 15 amino acids. CDR1 is MNHEY, CDR2 SVGAGI, per germline. V shed 6 bases and J 8 bases; nucleotides not matched to a gene: 8. Written as DNA, the CDR3 is TGTGCCAGCAGCGACCGGACAGGGGGCGTTGGGGAGCTGTTTTTT. Translation: CASSDRTGGVGELFF.

J is TRBJ2-1 and V is TRBV10-1; 13 bases agree with TRBD2. J gave up 4 bases and V 4 bases, and 7 bases lay outside the gene matches. The CDR3 contains 17 residues. CDR1 is WNHNN, CDR2 SYGVQD, per germline (reference sequence). The CDR3 spells CASSGLGLAGLYNEQFF. The CDR3 DNA reads as TGCGCCAGCAGTGGCCTGGGACTAGCGGGACTTTACAATGAGCAGTTCTTC.

J is TRBJ2-1 and V is TRBV10-3, with D unresolved. Germline loops: CDR1 ENHRY, CDR2 SYGVKD. Trimming took off 0 bases at V and 5 bases at J, with 5 bases between the two ends. The CDR3 extends over 13 amino acids. For the CDR3, the DNA is TGTGCCATCAGTGAGTCCCGGGACAATGAGCAGTTCTTC. Protein product: CAISESRDNEQFF.

The chain couples TRBV11-3 to TRBJ2-7; TRBD1 is a possible D gene (5 bases). The length of the CDR3 is 13 residues. V lost 3 bases and J lost 5, with 11 bases in between. Germline V gene data show CDR1 as SGHNT and CDR2 as YENEEA. CDR3 bases: TGTGCCAGCAGCTTGGGGCAGGTGGACGAGCAGTACTTC. Translation gives CASSLGQVDEQYF.

The chain recombines TRBV5-1 with TRBJ1-1; tentative D call: TRBD1 (5 bases). CDR1 SGHRS and CDR2 YFSETQ come from the germline V gene. The CDR3 covers 15 residues. The ends were cut back, 0 bases at V and 0 bases at J, with 9 bases in the middle. The CDR3 region has the DNA TGCGCCAGCAGCTTGGATGGGGGGGTGAACACTGAAGCTTTCTTT. Its translation: CASSLDGGVNTEAFF. The full variable domain, its missing parts supplied by reference TRBV5-1 and TRBJ1-1, is KAGVTQTPRYLIKTRGQQVTLSCSPISGHRSVSWYQQTPGQGLQFLFEYFSETQRNKGNFPGRFSGRQFSNSRSEMNVSTLELGDSALYLCASSLDGGVNTEAFFGQGTRLTVV.

The genes are TRBV19 and TRBJ2-1; 9 positions agree with TRBD1. The CDR3 is made up of 16 amino acids. The ends lost 5 bases at V and 4 bases at J; junction bases unmatched: 9. Germline assignment: CDR1 LNHDA and CDR2 SQIVND (reference sequence). This chain's CDR3 is CASSVGGQGRYNEQFF. DNA for the CDR3: TGTGCCAGTAGTGTAGGGGGACAGGGAAGATACAATGAGCAGTTCTTC.

As DNA, the CDR3 is TGCAGCGTTGGGGGGGGCGTCCCCTACGAGCAGTACTTC. It is translated as CSVGGGVPYEQYF. V and J are TRBV29-1 and TRBJ2-7, with TRBD2 as a possible D gene (7 bases). V was pared by 4 bases and J by 2 bases, with 12 bases between. The CDR3 loop spans 13 amino acids. Germline CDR1 SQVTM, CDR2 ANQGSEA.

The rearrangement links TRBV27 to TRBJ1-4, with 8 positions matching TRBD1. V gave up 2 bases and J gave up 5 bases; unmatched junction bases: 7. Germline assignment: CDR1 MNHEY and CDR2 SMNVEV (reference sequence). This CDR3 has 16 residues. In DNA, the CDR3 is TGTGCCAGCAGTTTAAAACCGGGACAGGAAAATGAAAAACTGTTTTTT. Its protein is CASSLKPGQENEKLFF.

The chain uses TRBV27 and TRBJ2-1, with 8 bases fitting TRBD2. The CDR3 covers 15 residues. Germline CDR1 reads MNHEY; CDR2 reads SMNVEV (reference sequence). J lost 8 bases, V lost 11 bases, and 17 bases had no gene match. The chain's CDR3 is CAVGGGLGPLDEQFF. The DNA for the CDR3 is TGTGCCGTCGGGGGGGGACTAGGTCCTCTGGATGAGCAGTTCTTC.

The chain joins TRBV11-3 to TRBJ2-7; TRBD2 agrees at 7 bases. The germline V gene encodes CDR1 SGHNT and CDR2 YENEEA. The CDR3 has 14 residues. V dropped 5 bases and J dropped 2; count of bases not matched to a gene: 6. CDR3 region: CASSTGRPPYEQYF. CDR3 nucleotides: TGTGCCAGCAGCACCGGGAGGCCCCCCTACGAGCAGTACTTC. Complete variable domain (other parts from reference TRBV11-3 and TRBJ2-7): EAGVVQSPRYKIIEKKQPVAFWCNPISGHNTLYWYLQNLGQGPELLIRYENEEAVDDSQLPKDRFSAERLKGVDSTLKIQPAELGDSAVYLCASSTGRPPYEQYFGPGTRLTVT.

This clone was seen more than once but under ten times. The genes are TRBV5-8 and TRBJ1-1; 7 bases fit TRBD1. With 4 bases clipped from V and 6 bases from J, the junction kept 9 bases outside the gene matches. CDR1 is SGHTS, CDR2 YDEGEE, per germline. CDR3 length equals 14 residues. CDR3 coding DNA: TGTGCCAGCAGCCCCGGGACAGTGGAATCTGAAGCTTTCTTT. It yields the protein CASSPGTVESEAFF.

The gene calls are TRBV30 and TRBJ2-7; perhaps TRBD2 as D (5 bases). Germline V lookup: CDR1 GTSNPN, CDR2 SVGIG (reference sequence). V lost 0 bases and J 2 bases, leaving 14 bases between the germline ends. This CDR3 is built from 15 residues. The CDR3 reads CAWSVEGIKTYEQYF. DNA of the CDR3: TGTGCCTGGAGTGTAGAGGGAATCAAAACCTACGAGCAGTACTTC. The variable domain in full, with the rest retrieved from reference TRBV30 and TRBJ2-7, is SQTIHQWPATLVQPVGSPLSLECTVEGTSNPNLYWYRQAAGRGLQLLFYSVGIGQISSEVPQNLSASRPQDRQFILSSKKLLLSDSGFYLCAWSVEGIKTYEQYFGPGTRLTVT.

The V gene is TRBV25-1, the J gene TRBJ2-3; 12 bases line up with TRBD2. Germline V CDR1 and CDR2: MGHDK, SYGVNS. The V segment lost 6 bases and the J segment 4 bases; nucleotides outside the gene matches: 5. The CDR3 consists of 15 residues. CDR3 coding DNA: TGTGCCAGCAGCCTGACTAGCGGGAGTCCAGATACGCAGTATTTT. As protein: CASSLTSGSPDTQYF. The variable domain in full, with the rest retrieved from reference TRBV25-1 and TRBJ2-3, is EADIYQTPRYLVIGTGKKITLECSQTMGHDKMYWYQQDPGMELHLIHYSYGVNSTEKGDLSSESTVSRIRTEHFPLTLESARPSHTSQYLCASSLTSGSPDTQYFGPGTRLTVL.

This chain links TRBV30 with TRBJ2-1, with TRBD1 matching over 9 bases. Unmatched junction bases numbered 20, after V lost 1 base and J lost 7 bases. Looked up from germline, CDR1 is GTSNPN and CDR2 is SVGIG (reference sequence). The CDR3 spans 19 residues. The CDR3 protein is CAWSGWSPQGQGPLNEQFF. The CDR3 region has the DNA TGTGCCTGGAGTGGCTGGTCACCACAAGGACAGGGGCCCCTGAATGAGCAGTTCTTC.

The rearrangement joins TRBV6-5 to TRBJ1-1; maybe TRBD1 (6 bases). This CDR3 contains 16 residues. The germline V gene encodes CDR1 MNHEY and CDR2 SVGAGI. Trimming left V 3 bases short and J 2 bases short, with 16 bases between. The CDR3 DNA is TGTGCCAGCAGTTATTCGGACAGAGTATTCAACACTGAAGCTTTCTTT. As protein: CASSYSDRVFNTEAFF.